Reported below is one T cell receptor beta chain. The antigen is unknown. The record originates from a study of cytomegalovirus exposure and HLA in healthy donors. Study findings and constraints: Cytomegalovirus status was reportedly diagnosed by the classifier with high specificity and sensitivity.

Using immunoSEQ multiplex PCR, the repertoire was profiled, and TCRdb retains in-frame clones only, with some absent. The sample lists some 230,000 clones; about 90% were seen once. Specimen: PBMCs. This receptor was obtained from a woman between 18 and 29 years old in good health and CMV-seronegative.

Written as DNA, the CDR3 is TGTGCCAGCAGCCAAGGCCCAGCGGGAGTGGGGCAGTTCTTC. Protein product: CASSQGPAGVGQFF. The gene calls are TRBV4-2 and TRBJ2-1, with TRBD2 identical over 8 bases. Germline CDR1 LGHNA, CDR2 YNFKEQ. The CDR3 loop spans 14 amino acids. After removal of 1 base from V and 12 bases from J, the junction contained 8 bases not matched to a gene.